The text below deals with one T cell receptor beta chain. Its antigen remains unidentified. There are no base qualities to consult, and no much larger clone falls within one base. The meaning of the sample's time point label: about 28 days (+/-7) after the second vaccine dose. AZD1222 recipients given second doses at about 4 weeks or at about 12 weeks were pooled, since spike-specific TCR depth and breadth were not found to differ between the two schedules. The vaccinee samples were drawn from two UK trials, COV001 and COV002, one of which was a single-blind randomized controlled phase 2/3 trial testing AZD1222 (ChAdOx1 nCoV-19) in healthy adults. For TCRbeta chain sequencing, PBMC samples were collected from trial participants at day 0 and at day 28 after the second dose. The sample belongs to a study of T cell responses to AZD1222 COVID-19 vaccine (dated by TCRdb to the early 2020s). About the full investigation: A total of 233 trial participants underwent TCR sequencing, of whom roughly 210 had received two doses of AZD1222 and around 26 had received two doses of the MenACWY control vaccine. Trial participants were enrolled by age into subgroups of 18-55, 56-69 and 70-plus years, and around 150, 28 and 57 TCR-sequenced participants, respectively, were included in these subgroups.

Broad study findings and their caveats: Most participants were white British and females outnumbered males, and the authors suggested that clonal diversity may have been underestimated. Conclusions about previously exposed vaccinees were limited because only six or seven AZD1222 recipients were SARS-CoV-2 seropositive at baseline. Epitopes outside the regions mutated in the B.1.351 and B.1.1.7 variants were reportedly recognized by nearly half of the unique spike-specific TCRs. Spike-specific TCR breadth and depth rose significantly after two AZD1222 doses compared with day 0 and with MenACWY recipients. CD4 TCRs associated with the vaccine covered the entire spike protein, and the dominant responses were in regions 160-218 and 743-854. In the small 56-69-year group, the increase in depth fell short of significance, most likely because of low power. Because no day 14 peak-response samples were available, the repertoires could be characterized only after the peak T cell response.

The CDR3 regions of human TCRbeta chains were analyzed by immunosequencing. Per the authors' processing: TCRs in the repertoires were compared against a reference library of SARS-CoV-2-specific TCRs that had been generated with the MIRA antigen-specificity platform. Breadth was defined as the fraction of unique TCRs that were SARS-CoV-2-associated. Depth was defined as the fraction of total T cells that were SARS-CoV-2-associated. Each spike-specific TCR was assigned to its reactive spike region and to a CD4 or CD8 class using the MIRA data. Log10-transformed breadth and depth values were compared by one-way ANOVA with Sidak's multiple comparisons tests. What TCRdb holds here is the immuneACCESS table cut down to in-frame rearrangements. Part of the clones is not present; checked against another copy, under half of the missing clones reflect an unresolved V gene, and the others are unexplained. V and J calls and clone size come straight from that table; D and trimming were deduced from the DNA. The sample table holds 160,000 or so clones, of which approximately 87% were seen once. The top ten constitute just over 9% of the sample.

Taken from cysteine to phenylalanine, the CDR3 has 18 residues. Just the 54-base CDR3 DNA is kept, in frame starting at base 1. The V end loses 4 bases and the J end loses 1 base, and a stretch of 21 bases separates them. The germline V gene sets CDR1 to SGHTS and CDR2 to YDEGEE. Sequences were derived from peripheral blood, sampled 28 days after the second AZD1222 dose. This TCR came from an adult who received the AZD1222 COVID-19 vaccine. The chain employs TRBV5-8 and TRBJ2-1; TRBD2 is perhaps the D gene, given 8 matching bases. The DNA sequence is TGTGCCAGCAGCATCGAGGGGGCGGGGGGACAATCCTACAATGAGCAGTTCTTC. Translated, this gives CASSIEGAGGQSYNEQFF.